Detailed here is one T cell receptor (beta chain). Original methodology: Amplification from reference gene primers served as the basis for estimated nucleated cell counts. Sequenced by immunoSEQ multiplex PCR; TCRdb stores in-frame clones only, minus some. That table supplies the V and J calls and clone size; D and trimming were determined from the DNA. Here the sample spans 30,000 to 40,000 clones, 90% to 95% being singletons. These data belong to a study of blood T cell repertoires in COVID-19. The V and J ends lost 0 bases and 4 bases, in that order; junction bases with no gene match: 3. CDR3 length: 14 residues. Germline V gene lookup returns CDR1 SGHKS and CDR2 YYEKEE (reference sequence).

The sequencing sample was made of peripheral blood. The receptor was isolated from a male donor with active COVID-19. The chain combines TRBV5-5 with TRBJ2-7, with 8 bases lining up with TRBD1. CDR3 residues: CASSLGQGFYEQYF. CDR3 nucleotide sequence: TGTGCCAGCAGCTTGGGACAGGGGTTTTACGAGCAGTACTTC.